Described below is a single T cell receptor (beta chain) sequence and its context. Antigen unknown. This sample was included in a study of cytomegalovirus exposure and HLA in healthy donors. Study conclusions and caveats: TCR beta sequences numbering around 15,000 were associated with HLA alleles at 0.05 false discovery rate in a later analysis.

The CDR3 is 14 residues long. Germline-derived CDR1 and CDR2 are SGHRS and YFSETQ. With 4 bases removed from V and 4 bases from J, the gap between germline ends came to 14 bases. PCR employed 60 Vbeta and 13 Jbeta primers. Here immunoSEQ multiplex PCR was the method, and the copy in TCRdb shows in-frame clones only, minus some. The repertoire has 200,000 or so clones, approximately 78% of them found once; the top ten carry 0.8%. The source material was PBMCs. The V and J genes are TRBV5-1 and TRBJ2-5; no clear D. This TCR was sampled from a woman aged 18-30 years in good health and CMV-seronegative. CDR3 residues: CASSATHPGETQYF. Written as DNA, the CDR3 is TGCGCCAGCAGCGCGACCCATCCGGGAGAGACCCAGTACTTC.